A single sample gave rise to the 28 T cell receptor beta chains below, sequenced in a study of CD8 T cells in Susac syndrome. An amount of RNA that ranged from roughly 0.45 to 1 ug was reverse transcribed with random hexamers. TCRdb reprocessed the immunoSEQ multiplex PCR reads via MiXCR and lists one record per CDR3 protein. The table shows about 200,000 distinct CDR3 sequences, with 95% occurring only once. Sequences were obtained from CD4+ T cells from PBMCs. These receptor sequences come from a human donor in good health.

The V and J genes are TRBV5-1 and TRBJ2-5, with D possibly being TRBD2 (6 bases). V dropped 7 bases and J dropped 2 bases, with 21 bases sitting between them. Germline V gene data show CDR1 as SGHRS and CDR2 as YFSETQ. The CDR3 is 16 amino acids. For the CDR3, the DNA is TGCGCCAGCTGTTCAGGAGGGGTCCTCGTACAAGAGACCCAGTACTTC. Its translation: CASCSGGVLVQETQYF.

The CDR3 protein is CSVLDSYNQPQHF. The CDR3, as DNA: TGCAGCGTTCTCGACAGTTACAATCAGCCCCAGCATTTT. V and J are TRBV29-1 and TRBJ1-5; a weak D match, TRBD1 (5 bases). The germline V gene has CDR1 SQVTM and CDR2 ANQGSEA. V was pared by 5 bases and J by 3 bases, with 11 bases between. The CDR3 runs 13 residues.

The chain employs TRBV9 and TRBJ2-2; perhaps TRBD2 as D (5 bases). The CDR3 is 13 amino acids. V was trimmed by 4 bases and J by 9 bases, leaving 13 bases between them. Germline values: CDR1 SGDLS, CDR2 YYNGEE. CDR3 in amino acids: CASSPREGRELFF. The CDR3 DNA follows: TGTGCCAGCAGCCCTAGAGAGGGTAGGGAGCTGTTTTTT.

The rearrangement links TRBV7-9 to TRBJ2-1; D might be TRBD2 (5 bases). Germline lookup yields CDR1 SEHNR and CDR2 FQNEAQ (reference sequence). The CDR3 is 15 residues long. Between the trimmed V and J ends, which lost 0 bases and 3 bases, there was a span of 9 bases. The CDR3 loop is CASSLASENYNEQFF. As DNA, the CDR3 is TGTGCCAGCAGCTTAGCTAGCGAGAACTACAATGAGCAGTTCTTC.

The count of this clonotype is one. The rearrangement links TRBV29-1 to TRBJ1-2; 8 bases match TRBD1. There are 13 residues in the CDR3. Germline CDR1 reads SQVTM; CDR2 reads ANQGSEA. V trimming: 3 bases; J trimming: 10 bases; junction bases outside the gene matches: 10. CDR3 coding DNA: TGCAGCGTTGAGACGGGACAGGATTCGTCCTACACCTTC. Residues: CSVETGQDSSYTF. Complete variable domain (other parts from reference TRBV29-1 and TRBJ1-2): SAVISQKPSRDICQRGTSLTIQCQVDSQVTMMFWYRQQPGQSLTLIATANQGSEATYESGFVIDKFPISRPNLTFSTLTVSNMSPEDSSIYLCSVETGQDSSYTFGSGTRLTVV.

The chain has TRBV27 and TRBJ1-1, with 8 bases lining up with TRBD1. Germline values: CDR1 MNHEY, CDR2 SMNVEV (reference sequence). CDR3 length equals 14 residues. V lost 8 bases to trimming and J lost 6 bases; unmatched junction nucleotides: 11. CDR3 residues: CASHSWGQVSEAFF. The DNA for the CDR3 is TGTGCCAGCCACTCTTGGGGACAGGTCTCTGAAGCTTTCTTT.

CDR3 region: CASSPWTGGVSGNTIYF. The CDR3 coding sequence is TGTGCCAGCAGTCCTTGGACAGGGGGAGTCTCTGGAAACACCATATATTTT. This chain links TRBV12-3 or TRBV12-4 with TRBJ1-3; 10 nucleotides align to TRBD1. The CDR3 covers 17 residues. Germline trimming cut 5 bases from V and 0 bases from J; bases unmatched to any gene: 7.

This chain joins TRBV5-1 and TRBJ2-3; 10 bases agree with TRBD2. V trimming: 5 bases; J trimming: 2 bases; junction bases outside the gene matches: 5. The germline V gene encodes CDR1 SGHRS and CDR2 YFSETQ. The CDR3 has 15 residues. Here the CDR3 reads CASSPGLADTDTQYF. In DNA form, the CDR3 reads TGCGCCAGCAGTCCAGGACTAGCGGACACAGATACGCAGTATTTT.

This chain links TRBV20-1 with TRBJ2-5; D is unresolved. V gave up 5 bases and J gave up 5 bases, with 9 bases separating them. The CDR3 is 11 residues long. Germline-derived CDR1 and CDR2 are DFQATT and SNEGSKA (reference sequence). The CDR3 nucleotides read TGCAGTGCTGACATTAGGGAGACCCAGTACTTC. As protein: CSADIRETQYF.

The V and J genes are TRBV27 and TRBJ2-6; 8 nucleotides align to TRBD1. The V gene end was trimmed by 5 bases and the J gene end by 3 bases; junction bases not matched to a gene: 6. This CDR3 spans 16 amino acids. Looked up from germline, CDR1 is MNHEY and CDR2 is SMNVEV (reference sequence). CDR3 sequence: CASSPTGAYGANVLTF. The CDR3 coding sequence is TGTGCCAGCAGTCCGACAGGGGCCTATGGGGCCAACGTCCTGACTTTC.

The chain uses TRBV9 and TRBJ2-2; 9 nucleotides line up with TRBD2. CDR3 size: 15 residues. Germline V gives CDR1 SGDLS, CDR2 YYNGEE. The junction had 5 bases not matched to a gene; V was cut back by 6 bases and J by 2 bases. The CDR3 spells CASTRTSANTGELFF. CDR3 DNA sequence: TGTGCCAGCACCCGGACTAGCGCTAACACCGGGGAGCTGTTTTTT.

The CDR3 DNA reads as TGCGCCAGCAGCGGGGGCCAGGGGGAGACCCAGTACTTC. Its protein product is CASSGGQGETQYF. The chain carries TRBV5-1 and TRBJ2-5; D possibly corresponds to TRBD1 (6 bases). Trimming took 4 bases from V and 5 from J, leaving 12 bases between them. Germline assignment: CDR1 SGHRS and CDR2 YFSETQ. This CDR3 contains 13 residues.

This clonotype was observed a single time. V is TRBV12-3 or TRBV12-4 and J is TRBJ1-1; weak D call: TRBD1 (5 bases). V gave up 5 bases and J gave up 0 bases, with 10 bases separating them. This CDR3 has 14 amino acids. CDR3 sequence reads: CASSRQSMNTEAFF. Here the CDR3 DNA reads TGTGCCAGCAGTCGACAGAGCATGAACACTGAAGCTTTCTTT.

The chain couples TRBV12-3 or TRBV12-4 to TRBJ2-5; maybe TRBD2 (7 bases). V shed 3 bases and J shed 4 bases, with 12 bases lying between them. The CDR3 consists of 14 residues. The CDR3 DNA is TGTGCCAGCAGTTTTGGGGGGGCCTCAGAGACCCAGTACTTC. Residues: CASSFGGASETQYF.

V gene TRBV27 combines with J gene TRBJ2-1; D may be TRBD1 or TRBD2 (5 bases each). Germline V gene lookup returns CDR1 MNHEY and CDR2 SMNVEV (reference sequence). V lost 8 bases and J 6 bases, leaving 20 bases between the germline ends. This CDR3 region has 15 residues. CDR3 sequence reads: CASGITGRAGNEQFF. Here the CDR3 DNA reads TGTGCCAGCGGAATTACGGGGCGCGCCGGCAATGAGCAGTTCTTC.

The V and J genes are TRBV30 and TRBJ2-3, with 14 positions matching TRBD2. The CDR3 is made up of 16 amino acids. The V gene end was trimmed by 1 base and the J gene end by 3 bases; junction bases not matched to a gene: 3. CDR1 and CDR2 from the germline V gene are GTSNPN and SVGIG (reference sequence). CDR3 sequence: CAWSGGTSGSTDTQYF. The CDR3 DNA reads as TGTGCCTGGAGTGGAGGGACTAGCGGGAGTACAGATACGCAGTATTTT. Full variable domain (missing parts from reference TRBV30 and TRBJ2-3): SQTIHQWPATLVQPVGSPLSLECTVEGTSNPNLYWYRQAAGRGLQLLFYSVGIGQISSEVPQNLSASRPQDRQFILSSKKLLLSDSGFYLCAWSGGTSGSTDTQYFGPGTRLTVL.

The rearrangement links TRBV5-1 to TRBJ2-3; TRBD2 matches at 7 bases. CDR3 length: 15 amino acids. V dropped 0 bases and J dropped 1; count of bases not matched to a gene: 2. Per germline, CDR1 SGHRS and CDR2 YFSETQ. The CDR3 coding sequence is TGCGCCAGCAGCTTGGCAGGGAGGGGCACAGATACGCAGTATTTT. Translation gives CASSLAGRGTDTQYF.

Points on this clonotype: Relative to the germline gene, one junction end is altered; a read error may explain this. The V gene is TRBV7-8, the J gene TRBJ2-1; 10 bases map to TRBD2. The CDR3 runs 13 residues. Germline CDR1 SGHVS, CDR2 FQNEAQ. In DNA form, the CDR3 reads TGTGCCAGCAGCCTAGCGGGAGTGGGTGAGCAGTTCTTC. Translation gives CASSLAGVGEQFF.

This chain connects TRBV7-2 to TRBJ1-1; D not certain. V lost 3 bases, J lost 3 bases, and 11 bases lay in between. This CDR3 has 14 amino acids. Germline lookup yields CDR1 SGHTA and CDR2 FQGNSA. The CDR3 spells CASSLVSYYTEAFF. Here the CDR3 DNA reads TGTGCCAGCAGCTTGGTCAGCTACTACACTGAAGCTTTCTTT.

V usage is TRBV25-1 and J usage is TRBJ2-5, with D perhaps matching TRBD1 (5 bases). Per the germline V gene, CDR1 is MGHDK and CDR2 is SYGVNS. The CDR3 extends over 13 amino acids. V was shortened by 9 bases and J by 2 bases, with 13 bases between the two germline ends. The CDR3 nucleotides read TGTGCCAGGATCAGGGCCTCACAAGAGACCCAGTACTTC. This codes for CARIRASQETQYF.

This clonotype was observed a handful of times. The gene calls are TRBV4-1 and TRBJ2-3; 10 bases line up with TRBD2. V trimming: 0 bases; J trimming: 7 bases; junction bases outside the gene matches: 4. Germline V gene data show CDR1 as MGHRA and CDR2 as YSYEKL. The CDR3 covers 15 residues. The DNA for the CDR3 is TGCGCCAGCAGCCAAGAGCTAGCGGGGGAGTATACGCAGTATTTT. Protein: CASSQELAGEYTQYF.

The chain uses TRBV29-1 and TRBJ2-2, with 10 bases that match TRBD2. J was trimmed by 3 bases and V by 6 bases; bases with no gene match: 4. Germline CDR1 is SQVTM and CDR2 is ANQGSEA. The CDR3 contains 14 residues. The DNA for the CDR3 is TGCAGCGTAGAGCGGGAGGGGGACACCGGGGAGCTGTTTTTT. Translation gives CSVEREGDTGELFF.

This chain's CDR3 is CASSIGRIYGYTF. DNA for the CDR3: TGTGCCAGCAGCATCGGACGAATCTATGGCTACACCTTC. The chain has TRBV27 and TRBJ1-2; D remains unclear. This CDR3 region has 13 residues. V lost 6 bases and J 4 bases, leaving 12 bases between the germline ends. The germline CDR1 and CDR2 sequences are MNHEY and SMNVEV (reference sequence).

As for this clonotype: One junction end does not reproduce the germline sequence, and a read error may be involved. The V and J genes are TRBV4-1 and TRBJ1-2; TRBD1 matches 7 bases. The CDR3 length is 15 residues. Germline assignment: CDR1 MGHRA and CDR2 YSYEKL. The CDR3 protein is CASSQEGRDSMKSSF. The CDR3 DNA is TGCGCCAGCAGCCAGGAGGGACGGGACAGTATGAAGAGTAGCTTC.

The rearrangement joins TRBV3-1 to TRBJ2-3, with D possibly matching TRBD2 (5 bases). CDR1 is LGHDT, CDR2 YNNKEL, per germline (reference sequence). V was trimmed by 5 bases and J by 6 bases, leaving 15 bases between them. CDR3 length: 14 residues. The CDR3 here is CASSDTRPGDTQYF. The CDR3 DNA sequence: TGTGCCAGCAGCGATACTAGGCCCGGCGATACGCAGTATTTT.

The V gene is TRBV30, the J gene TRBJ1-2, with a weak D call TRBD1 (5 bases). Germline CDR1 and CDR2: GTSNPN and SVGIG (reference sequence). The V end was cut by 2 bases, the J end by 2 bases, with 6 bases between. The CDR3 totals 12 residues. CDR3: CAWSRQNYGYTF. The CDR3, as DNA: TGTGCCTGGAGTAGACAGAACTATGGCTACACCTTC.

Of note for this clonotype: One junction end disagrees with the germline gene, perhaps due to a read error. V gene TRBV20-1 combines with J gene TRBJ2-1; 7 positions agree with TRBD2. Germline loops: CDR1 DFQATT, CDR2 SNEGSKA (reference sequence). This CDR3 spans 14 amino acids. CDR3 region: CSAPRVAGYSEQFF. The CDR3 nucleotides are TGCAGTGCTCCCAGAGTAGCGGGCTACAGTGAGCAGTTCTTC.

This chain links TRBV29-1 with TRBJ2-2; D may be TRBD1 (5 bases). V dropped 6 bases and J dropped 0 bases, with 17 bases sitting between them. This CDR3 has 16 residues. In germline, CDR1 is SQVTM, CDR2 ANQGSEA. DNA of the CDR3: TGCAGCGTCGGCCAGGGATGGGTATCGAACACCGGGGAGCTGTTTTTT. It yields the protein CSVGQGWVSNTGELFF.